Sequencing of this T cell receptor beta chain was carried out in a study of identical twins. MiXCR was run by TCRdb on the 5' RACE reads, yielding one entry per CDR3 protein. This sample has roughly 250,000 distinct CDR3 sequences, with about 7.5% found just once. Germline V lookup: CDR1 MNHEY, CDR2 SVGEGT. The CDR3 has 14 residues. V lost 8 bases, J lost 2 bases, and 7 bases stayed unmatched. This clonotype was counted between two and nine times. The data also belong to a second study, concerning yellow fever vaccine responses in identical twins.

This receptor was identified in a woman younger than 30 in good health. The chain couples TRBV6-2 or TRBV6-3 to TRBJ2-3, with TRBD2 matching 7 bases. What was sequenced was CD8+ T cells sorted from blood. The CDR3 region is CASQRGDYTDTQYF. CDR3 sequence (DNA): TGTGCCAGCCAGCGGGGAGACTACACAGATACGCAGTATTTT.